This T cell receptor (beta chain) was sequenced in a study of CD8 T cells in Susac syndrome. The V and J ends lost 6 bases and 0 bases, in that order; junction bases with no gene match: 3. Per the germline V gene, CDR1 is MDHEN and CDR2 is SYDVKM. CDR3 length: 14 residues. Sequencing of TCR beta covered CD8+ and CD4+ T cells obtained from blood. The multiple sclerosis controls were treatment-naive patients with relapsing-remitting disease that was stable or active. After extraction with the RNeasy kit, roughly 0.45 to 1 ug of the RNA was reverse transcribed using random hexamers. Amplification of TCR beta CDR3 across 54 Vbeta and 13 Jbeta was performed with immunoSEQ multiplex PCR. TCRdb called the immunoSEQ multiplex PCR reads again in MiXCR, with one record for every CDR3 protein. The sample contains around 270,000 distinct CDR3 sequences, about 89% of which appear only once.

The chain couples TRBV28 to TRBJ2-7; 9 nucleotides align to TRBD1. The TCR originated in a human donor with multiple sclerosis. The material sequenced was CD8+ T cells from PBMCs. In DNA, the CDR3 is TGTGCCAGCAGGGGGACAGGGAGCTCCTACGAGCAGTACTTC. Residues: CASRGTGSSYEQYF.